This entry features one T cell receptor (beta chain) sequence. This sample is drawn from a study of PD-L1 blockade in urothelial cancer. A spike-in of synthetic TCR analog templates was added to each PCR. Generated by immunoSEQ multiplex PCR, the TCRdb table keeps only in-frame clones and is missing some. Among tens of thousands of clones listed, 87% were seen once. The CDR3 sequence is 14 residues long. The ends lost 5 bases at V and 3 bases at J; junction bases unmatched: 3. Germline values: CDR1 SGHTA, CDR2 FQGTGA. This material consisted of PBMCs, taken around atezolizumab (anti-PD-L1) treatment. This receptor was taken from a man over 45 with urothelial cancer. V usage is TRBV7-3 and J usage is TRBJ1-1; 10 nucleotides align to TRBD1. The CDR3 DNA is TGTGCCAGCAGCAAAGACAGGGGGCACACTGAAGCTTTCTTT. Protein: CASSKDRGHTEAFF.